Below, 17 T cell receptor beta chains from the same sample are listed, as sequenced in a study of shared clonotypes between healthy human individuals. Produced via immunoSEQ multiplex PCR; TCRdb's table is partial and in-frame only. The table shows approximately 980,000 clones, with around three quarters occurring only once. Sample: memory CD4+ T cells sorted from blood. Subset described: CD45RA-negative fraction. The receptor source for this set is a man aged 18 to 29 in good health.

This sequence joins TRBV18 and TRBJ2-3; D not resolved. This CDR3 region has 12 residues. Looked up from germline, CDR1 is KGHSH and CDR2 is LQKENI. Trimming shortened V by 7 bases and J by 0 bases, and 5 bases separated the two germline ends. CDR3 DNA sequence: TGTGCCAGCTTTAAAAGCACAGATACGCAGTATTTT. As protein: CASFKSTDTQYF.

The sample holds one count of this clone. This rearrangement joins TRBV10-2 to TRBJ2-3, with 9 bases that match TRBD2. Germline lookup yields CDR1 WSHSY and CDR2 SAAADI. This CDR3 has 13 amino acids. V lost 10 bases, J lost 6 bases, and 8 bases stayed unmatched. CDR3 residues: CATVAGVVDTQYF. For the CDR3, the DNA is TGCGCCACCGTAGCGGGGGTTGTCGATACGCAGTATTTT.

V gene TRBV18 combines with J gene TRBJ2-7; D gene unclear. The V end was cut by 3 bases, the J end by 6 bases, with 12 bases between. CDR1 is KGHSH, CDR2 LQKENI, per germline. The CDR3 runs 13 residues. CDR3 sequence reads: CASSPLQSIEQYF. The CDR3 region has the DNA TGTGCCAGCTCACCGCTGCAGTCCATCGAGCAGTACTTC.

This chain joins TRBV19 and TRBJ1-2; 7 positions match TRBD1. The CDR3 totals 13 residues. The J segment lost 8 bases and the V segment lost 6 bases, leaving 9 bases of the junction unmatched. Germline V gene lookup returns CDR1 LNHDA and CDR2 SQIVND (reference sequence). The CDR3 here is CASRRQGGRGYTF. The CDR3 nucleotides read TGTGCCAGTAGACGACAGGGAGGTCGAGGCTACACCTTC.

The V gene is TRBV5-1, the J gene TRBJ2-5; TRBD1 aligns across 9 bases. Germline assignment: CDR1 SGHRS and CDR2 YFSETQ. The CDR3 runs to 14 residues. V dropped 3 bases and J dropped 3; count of bases not matched to a gene: 3. CDR3 nucleotide sequence: TGCGCCAGCAGCTCTGGACAGGGGAAAGAGACCCAGTACTTC. Its translation: CASSSGQGKETQYF.

V usage is TRBV6-5 and J usage is TRBJ1-2; possible D gene TRBD1, 5 bases. The CDR3 has 13 residues. The V end lost 6 bases, the J end lost 7 bases, and 15 bases lay between the germline ends. Looked up from germline, CDR1 is MNHEY and CDR2 is SVGAGI. In DNA, the CDR3 is TGTGCCAGCAGCGACACAAGGGGAGGTGGCTACACCTTC. It encodes CASSDTRGGGYTF.

The chain joins TRBV6-5 to TRBJ1-2, with TRBD1 as a possible D gene (6 bases). The CDR3 has 14 amino acids. Germline CDR1 reads MNHEY; CDR2 reads SVGAGI. The V end lost 2 bases, the J end lost 4 bases, and 11 bases lay between the germline ends. This CDR3 is CASSYREGGYGYTF. The CDR3, as DNA: TGTGCCAGCAGTTACAGAGAGGGGGGCTATGGCTACACCTTC.

The chain links TRBV27 to TRBJ1-1; 8 bases fit TRBD1. This CDR3 has 15 residues. The germline CDR1 and CDR2 sequences are MNHEY and SMNVEV (reference sequence). The V and J ends lost 6 bases and 5 bases, in that order; junction bases with no gene match: 11. The chain's CDR3 is CASSTADRAGTEAFF. CDR3 sequence (DNA): TGTGCCAGCAGCACAGCGGACAGGGCGGGGACTGAAGCTTTCTTT.

V and J are TRBV28 and TRBJ2-2, with a weak D call TRBD2 (5 bases). The CDR3 runs to 15 residues. In germline, CDR1 is MDHEN, CDR2 SYDVKM. Trimming shortened V by 4 bases and J by 1 base, and 10 bases separated the two germline ends. CDR3 loop: CASSSGIKNTGELFF. DNA of the CDR3: TGTGCCAGCAGTTCGGGGATCAAGAACACCGGGGAGCTGTTTTTT.

This clone was observed a handful of times. The rearrangement joins TRBV28 to TRBJ1-1, with D possibly being TRBD1 (5 bases). V lost 3 bases, J lost 6 bases, and 14 bases lay in between. The CDR3 runs to 14 residues. The V gene's germline CDR1 is MDHEN and CDR2 SYDVKM. The CDR3 reads CASSLQGSVAEAFF. The CDR3 bases are TGTGCCAGCAGTTTGCAGGGTAGTGTCGCTGAAGCTTTCTTT.

This sequence joins TRBV7-9 and TRBJ1-4; D not resolved. Germline loops: CDR1 SEHNR, CDR2 FQNEAQ (reference sequence). CDR3 length: 12 amino acids. Trimming pared 1 base from V and 10 bases from J, leaving 7 bases between. Here the CDR3 DNA reads TGTGCCAGCAGCTTAGGGGGAGCAAAACTGTTTTTT. The encoded protein is CASSLGGAKLFF.

The gene calls are TRBV5-4 and TRBJ2-6; no clear D. This CDR3 comprises 16 residues. Germline values: CDR1 SGHNT, CDR2 YYREEE (reference sequence). Deletions cut 1 base from V and 1 base from J, with 9 bases between. The CDR3 DNA reads TGTGCCAGCAGCTTGACAAGGGATTCTGGGGCCAACGTCCTGACTTTC. It yields the protein CASSLTRDSGANVLTF.

The chain combines TRBV4-1 with TRBJ1-1; 8 bases match TRBD1. V shed 4 bases, J shed 4 bases, and the junction held 5 bases outside the gene matches. The CDR3 has 14 residues. Per the germline V gene, CDR1 is MGHRA and CDR2 is YSYEKL. The CDR3 spells CASSRQTGGTEAFF. In DNA form, the CDR3 reads TGCGCCAGCAGCCGCCAAACAGGGGGCACTGAAGCTTTCTTT.

The chain carries TRBV10-1 and TRBJ2-7, with D perhaps TRBD2 (6 bases). This CDR3 is built from 14 residues. Germline V CDR1 and CDR2: WNHNN, SYGVQD (reference sequence). V lost 4 bases and J lost 4, with 14 bases in between. This CDR3 reads CASSVARDAYEQYF. DNA of the CDR3: TGCGCCAGCAGTGTGGCGCGGGATGCATACGAGCAGTACTTC.

The rearrangement uses TRBV15 and TRBJ2-7, with 7 bases fitting TRBD1. The CDR3 covers 15 residues. Germline CDR1 is LNHNV and CDR2 is YYDKDF (reference sequence). Losses at the gene ends were 0 bases for V and 5 bases for J; bases not matched to a gene: 7. The CDR3, as DNA: TGTGCCACCAGCAGAGATCTGGGACAGATGAACGAGCAGTACTTC. This sequence encodes CATSRDLGQMNEQYF.

This chain joins TRBV2 and TRBJ2-3, with 13 bases identical to TRBD2. Unmatched junction bases numbered 5, after V lost 6 bases and J lost 5 bases. The CDR3 contains 15 residues. In germline, CDR1 is SNHLY, CDR2 FYNNEI. CDR3 loop: CASSELAGGQDTQYF. The CDR3 DNA sequence: TGTGCCAGCAGCGAACTAGCGGGAGGGCAAGATACGCAGTATTTT.

DNA of the CDR3: TGTGCCAGCAGATATCAGGGGGCTGGGGCCAACGTCCTGACTTTC. Translating it yields CASRYQGAGANVLTF. The chain couples TRBV6-1 to TRBJ2-6; TRBD1 aligns across 7 bases. Germline lookup yields CDR1 MNHNS and CDR2 SASEGT. CDR3 length equals 15 residues. With 6 bases clipped from V and 2 bases from J, the junction kept 4 bases outside the gene matches.